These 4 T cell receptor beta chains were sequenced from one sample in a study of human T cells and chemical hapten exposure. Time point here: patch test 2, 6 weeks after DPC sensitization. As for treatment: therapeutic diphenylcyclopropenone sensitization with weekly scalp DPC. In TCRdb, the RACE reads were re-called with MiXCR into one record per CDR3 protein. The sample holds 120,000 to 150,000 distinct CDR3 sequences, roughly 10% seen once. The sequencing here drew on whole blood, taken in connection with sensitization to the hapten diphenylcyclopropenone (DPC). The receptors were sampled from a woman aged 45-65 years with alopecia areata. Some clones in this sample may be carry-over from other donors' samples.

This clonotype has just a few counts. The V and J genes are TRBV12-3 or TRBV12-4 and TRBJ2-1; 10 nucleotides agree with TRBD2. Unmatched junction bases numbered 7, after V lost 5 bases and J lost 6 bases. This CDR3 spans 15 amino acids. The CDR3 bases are TGTGCCAGCAGTCCGACTAGCGGGCTACCCAATGAGCAGTTCTTC. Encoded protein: CASSPTSGLPNEQFF.

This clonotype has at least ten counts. DNA for the CDR3: TGTGCCAGCAGTCGACTAGCGGGGGACACAGATACGCAGTATTTT. Residues: CASSRLAGDTDTQYF. J is TRBJ2-3 and V is TRBV7-9, with 12 bases matching TRBD2. From germline, CDR1 is SEHNR and CDR2 FQNEAQ (reference sequence). The V segment lost 6 bases and the J segment 2 bases; nucleotides outside the gene matches: 3. The CDR3 has 15 residues.

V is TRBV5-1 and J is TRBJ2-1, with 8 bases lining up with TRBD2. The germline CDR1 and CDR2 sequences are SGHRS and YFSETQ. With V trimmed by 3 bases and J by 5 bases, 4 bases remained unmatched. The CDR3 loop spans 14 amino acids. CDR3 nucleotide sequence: TGCGCCAGCAGCTGGGGGGGACTAGACAATGAGCAGTTCTTC. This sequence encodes CASSWGGLDNEQFF.

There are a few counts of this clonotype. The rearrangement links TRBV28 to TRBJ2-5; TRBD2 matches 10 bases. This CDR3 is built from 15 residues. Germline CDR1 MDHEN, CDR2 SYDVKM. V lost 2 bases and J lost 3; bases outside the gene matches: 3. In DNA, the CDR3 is TGTGCCAGCAGTTTAAGGACTAGCGGAAAAGAGACCCAGTACTTC. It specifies CASSLRTSGKETQYF.